This T cell receptor beta chain is from a study of blood T cell repertoires in COVID-19. On the study more broadly: The samples span acute and convalescent COVID-19 from the United States, Italy and Spain. PBMCs, B-cell-depleted T cells, or T cells provided the cDNA or gDNA that made up the material.

In the original workflow: It was from reference gene primer amplification that nucleated cell counts were estimated. Clones were sequenced by immunoSEQ multiplex PCR, and TCRdb holds only the in-frame ones, with some missing. The V and J calls and clone size were taken over from that table, and D and trimming were inferred from the DNA. The data contain tens of thousands of clones, approximately 88% of them seen just once; the ten biggest clones take up more than 7%. The CDR3 extends over 13 amino acids. From germline, CDR1 is SGHNT and CDR2 YYREEE (reference sequence). With 4 bases clipped from V and 7 bases from J, the junction kept 5 bases outside the gene matches.

The V gene is TRBV5-4, the J gene TRBJ1-2; 9 nucleotides line up with TRBD1. The specimen sequenced was peripheral blood. This sequence was found in a woman in her 70s with acute or convalescent COVID-19. CDR3 sequence reads: CASSEDRGFGYTF. In DNA, the CDR3 is TGTGCCAGCAGCGAAGACAGGGGGTTTGGCTACACCTTC.